This T cell receptor (beta chain) was documented in a study of shared clonotypes between healthy human individuals. The ends were cut back, 6 bases at V and 1 base at J, with 9 bases in the middle. The CDR3 is made up of 13 amino acids. The V gene's germline CDR1 is MNHEY and CDR2 SVGAGI. This clone has only one observation. Its target is unknown. Profiling relied on immunoSEQ multiplex PCR, and the TCRdb table lists in-frame clones only, not all of them. The sample consists of around 430,000 clones, around 79% of them appearing once. Findings of the study overall: Sampling used blood alone; tissue repertoires probably differ. A limitation of the genetic and exposure-history diversity represented arose from few donors.

The receptor's source is a woman in her forties in good health. Some clones in this sample may be carry-over from other donors' samples. Sequences were obtained from PBMCs. V usage is TRBV6-5 and J usage is TRBJ1-1; no reliable D call. CDR3 bases: TGTGCCAGCAGCGCTACGGGGAACACTGAAGCTTTCTTT. Residues: CASSATGNTEAFF.